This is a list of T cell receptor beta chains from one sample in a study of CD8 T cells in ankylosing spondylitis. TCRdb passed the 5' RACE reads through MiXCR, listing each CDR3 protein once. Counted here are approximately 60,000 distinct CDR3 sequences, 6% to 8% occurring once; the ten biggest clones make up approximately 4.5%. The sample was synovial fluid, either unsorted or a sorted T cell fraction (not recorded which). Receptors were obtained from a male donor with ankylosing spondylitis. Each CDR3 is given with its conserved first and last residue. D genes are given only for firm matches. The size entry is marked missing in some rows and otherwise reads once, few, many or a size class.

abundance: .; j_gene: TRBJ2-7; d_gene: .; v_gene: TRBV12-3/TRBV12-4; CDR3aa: CASSLGTMGEQYF; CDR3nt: TGTGCCAGCAGTTTAGGGACGATGGGCGAGCAGTACTTC
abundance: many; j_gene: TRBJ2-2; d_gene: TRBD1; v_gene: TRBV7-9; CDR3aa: CASSRRTGTGYTGELFF; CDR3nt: TGTGCCAGCAGCCGCAGAACCGGGACAGGGTACACCGGGGAGCTGTTTTTT
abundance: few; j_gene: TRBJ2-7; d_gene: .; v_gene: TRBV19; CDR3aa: CASTDRGTPYEQYF; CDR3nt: TGTGCCAGTACGGATAGGGGTACCCCCTACGAGCAGTACTTC
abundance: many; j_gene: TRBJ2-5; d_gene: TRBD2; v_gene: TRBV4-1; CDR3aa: CASSQDLSRASGGQETQYF; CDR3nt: TGCGCCAGCAGCCAAGATCTATCCCGGGCTAGCGGGGGCCAAGAGACCCAGTACTTC
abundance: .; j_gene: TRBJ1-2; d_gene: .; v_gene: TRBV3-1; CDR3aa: CASSQLLGDGYTF; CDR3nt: TGTGCCAGCAGCCAATTGTTAGGAGATGGCTACACCTTC
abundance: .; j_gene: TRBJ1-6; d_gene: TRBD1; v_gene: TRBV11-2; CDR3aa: CASSYDRAYNSPLHF; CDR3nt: TGTGCCAGCAGCTATGACAGGGCGTATAATTCACCCCTCCACTTT
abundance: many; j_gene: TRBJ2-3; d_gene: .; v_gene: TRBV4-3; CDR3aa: CASSQDGYSTDTQYF; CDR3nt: TGCGCCAGCAGCCAAGACGGGTATTCCACAGATACGCAGTATTTT
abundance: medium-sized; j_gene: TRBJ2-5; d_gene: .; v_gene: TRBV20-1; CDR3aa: CSASGGETQYF; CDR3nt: TGCAGTGCTAGCGGGGGAGAGACCCAGTACTTC
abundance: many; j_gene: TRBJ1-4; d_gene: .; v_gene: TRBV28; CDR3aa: CASTRNEKLFF; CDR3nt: TGTGCCAGCACTCGTAATGAAAAACTGTTTTTT
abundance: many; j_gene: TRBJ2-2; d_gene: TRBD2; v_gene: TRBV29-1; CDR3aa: CSARLAGVFGELFF; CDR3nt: TGCAGCGCCAGACTAGCGGGAGTTTTCGGGGAGCTGTTTTTT
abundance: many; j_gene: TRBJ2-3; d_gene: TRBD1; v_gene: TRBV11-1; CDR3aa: CASSLAGQETNTQYF; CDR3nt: TGTGCCAGCAGCTTAGCGGGACAGGAGACGAATACGCAGTATTTT
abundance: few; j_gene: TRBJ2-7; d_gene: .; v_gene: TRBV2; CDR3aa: CASSVPYEQYF; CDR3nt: TGTGCCAGCAGTGTTCCGTACGAGCAGTACTTC
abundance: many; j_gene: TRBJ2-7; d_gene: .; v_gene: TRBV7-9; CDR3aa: CATSRGFNSYEQYF; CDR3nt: TGTGCCACCAGCCGAGGGTTCAACTCCTACGAGCAGTACTTC
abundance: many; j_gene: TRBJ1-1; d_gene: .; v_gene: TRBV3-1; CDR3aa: CASSPRVNTEAFF; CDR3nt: TGTGCCAGCAGCCCTAGGGTGAACACTGAAGCTTTCTTT
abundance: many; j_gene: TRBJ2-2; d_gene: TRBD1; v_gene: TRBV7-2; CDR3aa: CASSLGTGANTGELFF; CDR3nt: TGTGCCAGCAGCTTAGGGACAGGGGCGAACACCGGGGAGCTGTTTTTT
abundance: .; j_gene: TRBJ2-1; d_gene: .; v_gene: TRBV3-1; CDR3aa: CASSQAGPDPVPFF; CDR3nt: TGTGCCAGCAGCCAAGCCGGTCCAGACCCGGTCCCGTTCTTC
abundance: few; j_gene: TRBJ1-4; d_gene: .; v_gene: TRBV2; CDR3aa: CASSVSGGRNEKLFF; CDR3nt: TGTGCCAGCAGTGTGTCCGGGGGGAGAAATGAAAAACTGTTTTTT
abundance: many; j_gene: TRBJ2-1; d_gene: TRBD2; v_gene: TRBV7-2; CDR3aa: CASSLTSGREIEQFF; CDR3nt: TGTGCCAGCAGCTTAACTAGCGGGAGGGAGATTGAGCAGTTCTTC
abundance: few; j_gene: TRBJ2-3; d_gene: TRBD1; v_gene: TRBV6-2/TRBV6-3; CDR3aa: CASSFTTGGYTDTQYF; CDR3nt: TGTGCCAGCAGTTTTACGACAGGGGGCTACACAGATACGCAGTATTTT
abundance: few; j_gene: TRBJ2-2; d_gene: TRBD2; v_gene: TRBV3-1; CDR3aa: CASSARGRETGELFF; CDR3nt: TGTGCCAGCAGCGCTCGCGGGAGGGAAACCGGGGAGCTGTTTTTT
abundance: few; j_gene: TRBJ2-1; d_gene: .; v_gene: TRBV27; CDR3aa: CASNVVAPSNEQFF; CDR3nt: TGTGCCAGCAACGTCGTGGCTCCCTCCAATGAGCAGTTCTTC
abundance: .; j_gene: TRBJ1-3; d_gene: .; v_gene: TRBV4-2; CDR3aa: CASSPQPGLLGGNTIYF; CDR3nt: TGTGCCAGCAGCCCGCAGCCTGGACTCCTCGGTGGAAACACCATATATTTT
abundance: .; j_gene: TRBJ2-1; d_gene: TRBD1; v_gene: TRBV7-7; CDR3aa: CASSLGGHRGNNEQFF; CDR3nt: TGTGCTAGCAGCTTAGGGGGACACAGGGGAAACAATGAGCAGTTCTTC
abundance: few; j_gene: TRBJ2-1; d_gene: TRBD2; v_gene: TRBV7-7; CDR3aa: CASSLSGRGNEQFF; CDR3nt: TGTGCCAGCAGCTTAAGCGGGAGGGGTAATGAGCAGTTCTTC
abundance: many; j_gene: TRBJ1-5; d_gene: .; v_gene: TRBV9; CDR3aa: CASSVGRPGYNQPQHF; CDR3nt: TGTGCCAGCAGCGTAGGGCGTCCAGGGTACAATCAGCCCCAGCATTTT
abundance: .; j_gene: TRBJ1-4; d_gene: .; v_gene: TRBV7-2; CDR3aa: CASSSGRGHEKLFF; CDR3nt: TGTGCCAGCAGCTCCGGGAGGGGCCATGAAAAACTGTTTTTT
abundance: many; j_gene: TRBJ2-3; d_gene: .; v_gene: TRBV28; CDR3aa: CASSLQIKPGDTQYF; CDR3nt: TGTGCCAGCAGTCTACAAATTAAACCCGGGGATACGCAGTATTTT
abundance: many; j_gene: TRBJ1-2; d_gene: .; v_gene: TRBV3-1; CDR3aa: CASSPSPRYGYTF; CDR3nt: TGTGCCAGCAGCCCATCGCCTAGGTACGGCTACACCTTC
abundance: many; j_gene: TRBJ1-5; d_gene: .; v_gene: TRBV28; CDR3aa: CASSRQVNSNQPQHF; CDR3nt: TGTGCCAGCAGTCGACAGGTTAATAGCAATCAGCCCCAGCATTTT
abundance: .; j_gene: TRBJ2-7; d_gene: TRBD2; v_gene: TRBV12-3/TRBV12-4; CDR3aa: CTSSLFSLLGREGHREQYF; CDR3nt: TGTACCAGCAGTTTATTCTCGCTTCTAGGGCGGGAGGGCCATCGCGAGCAGTACTTC